This TCR beta chain was recorded in a study of T cell changes during pregnancy in multiple sclerosis. The CDR3 is 14 amino acids. V was cut by 6 bases and J by 4 bases, with 12 bases left in between. Germline assignment: CDR1 MNHEY and CDR2 SVGAGI. The table came from immunoSEQ multiplex PCR; TCRdb's copy has only in-frame clones and leaves some out. The sample has 40,000 to 60,000 clones; about 90% are singletons. Material: CD4+ T cells from peripheral blood mononuclear cells, obtained after pregnancy. The receptor's source is a female donor with multiple sclerosis, enrolled in a pregnancy study. The chain joins TRBV6-5 to TRBJ1-4; a possible D gene is TRBD1 (5 bases). CDR3 sequence: CASSDRGLNEKLFF. DNA for the CDR3: TGTGCCAGCAGCGACCGGGGACTTAATGAAAAACTGTTTTTT.